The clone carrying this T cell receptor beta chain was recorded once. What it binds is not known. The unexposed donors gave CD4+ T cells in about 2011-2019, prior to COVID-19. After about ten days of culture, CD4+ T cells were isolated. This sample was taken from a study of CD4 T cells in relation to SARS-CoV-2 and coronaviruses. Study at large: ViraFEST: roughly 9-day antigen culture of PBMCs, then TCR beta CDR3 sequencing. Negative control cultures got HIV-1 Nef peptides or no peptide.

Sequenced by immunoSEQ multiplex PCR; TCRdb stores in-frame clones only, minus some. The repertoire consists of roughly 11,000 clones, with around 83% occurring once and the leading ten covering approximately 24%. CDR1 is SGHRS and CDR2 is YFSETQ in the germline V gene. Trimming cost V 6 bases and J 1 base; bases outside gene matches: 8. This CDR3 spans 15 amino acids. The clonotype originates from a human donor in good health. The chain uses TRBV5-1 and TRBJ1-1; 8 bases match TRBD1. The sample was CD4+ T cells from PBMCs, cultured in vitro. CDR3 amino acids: CASNPGQGWNTEAFF. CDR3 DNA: TGCGCCAGCAACCCTGGACAGGGCTGGAACACTGAAGCTTTCTTT.